These 27 T cell receptor beta chains came from one sample sequenced in a study of T cells in Graves' hyperthyroidism and ophthalmopathy (dated by TCRdb to the late 2010s). Libraries were prepared through multiplex PCR. Sequencing was carried out with an Illumina HiSeq 2000. The TCR beta CDR3 regions were amplified from RNA transcripts. For the first round of RT-PCR on the TCR CDR3, the HTBI primer set was used together with the Qiagen OneStep RT-PCR kit. TCRdb reprocessed the public reads (quality trimming at Q25 with fastp, clone calling with MiXCR) and kept in-frame beta chains. For every CDR3 protein sequence, its rows merge into one entry that carries the most common genes and DNA. The sample table shows under 250,000 distinct CDR3 sequences, and about 24% are seen once. About 40% of the sample goes to the ten largest clones. The sample consisted of blood. Source of these receptors: a woman in her thirties or forties with Graves' ophthalmopathy.

This clonotype was seen many times. V and J are TRBV13 and TRBJ2-5; tentative D call: TRBD1 (5 bases). This CDR3 comprises 13 residues. Germline values: CDR1 PRHDT, CDR2 FYEKMQ (reference sequence). V lost 2 bases, J lost 9 bases, and 13 bases lay in between. Here the CDR3 reads CASSLTPLGAQYF. The CDR3 nucleotides read TGTGCCAGCAGCTTAACCCCCCTAGGGGCCCAGTACTTC.

There are many counts of this clonotype. The genes are TRBV5-1 and TRBJ2-7; D ambiguous. V dropped 1 base and J dropped 2 bases, with 10 bases sitting between them. This CDR3 region has 14 residues. Germline CDR1 and CDR2: SGHRS and YFSETQ. The CDR3 here is CASSLFGSPYEQYF. The CDR3 DNA follows: TGCGCCAGCAGCTTGTTCGGATCCCCCTACGAGCAGTACTTC.

This clonotype occurred many times. The rearrangement links TRBV27 to TRBJ1-5; tentatively, D is TRBD1 (6 bases). Germline-derived CDR1 and CDR2 are MNHEY and SMNVEV (reference sequence). V lost 5 bases, J lost 0 bases, and 14 bases lay in between. This CDR3 contains 16 residues. The CDR3 DNA reads as TGTGCCAGCAGTCCCGGACAGACCCTTAGCAATCAGCCCCAGCATTTT. It encodes CASSPGQTLSNQPQHF.

This clonotype occurred many times. The chain joins TRBV20-1 to TRBJ1-1, with a tentative D call TRBD1 (6 bases). The length of the CDR3 is 15 residues. Germline-derived CDR1 and CDR2 are DFQATT and SNEGSKA (reference sequence). V was shortened by 0 bases and J by 2 bases, with 13 bases between the two germline ends. CDR3 region: CSARDLPGGNTEAFF. The CDR3 DNA sequence: TGCAGTGCTAGAGATCTGCCGGGGGGCAACACTGAAGCTTTCTTT.

As concerns this clonotype: The conserved phenylalanine or tryptophan normally closing the CDR3 is absent here, so this likely arose from a read error. The genes are TRBV28 and TRBJ1-5, with D unclear. Trimming took off 3 bases at V and 0 bases at J, with 3 bases between the two ends. CDR1 is MDHEN and CDR2 is SYDVKM in the germline V gene. The CDR3 has 13 amino acids. CDR3 amino acids: CASSLLSNQPQHI. Here the CDR3 DNA reads TGTGCCAGCAGTTTGCTTAGCAATCAGCCCCAGCATATT.

The chain links TRBV12-3 or TRBV12-4 to TRBJ2-7; 10 bases match TRBD2. TRBJ2-1 matches the DNA end more closely, so the J call is doubtful. The CDR3 spans 13 residues. The CDR3 here is CATQHLAGVEQFF. The CDR3 nucleotides are TGTGCCACCCAGCACCTAGCGGGAGTCGAGCAGTTCTTC.

This clonotype was detected ten times or more. The J gene is TRBJ2-5, the V gene TRBV4-1; D could derive from TRBD1 or TRBD2 (5 bases each). This CDR3 comprises 15 residues. Germline V gene sequence: CDR1 MGHRA, CDR2 YSYEKL. V lost 3 bases to trimming and J lost 4 bases, with 15 bases between them. CDR3 nucleotide sequence: TGCGCCAGCAGCCACATGGGGACCGGGATAGAGACCCAGTACTTC. Its translation is CASSHMGTGIETQYF.

The sample holds many counts of this clonotype. V and J are TRBV4-1 and TRBJ2-7, with D perhaps matching TRBD1 (6 bases). This CDR3 contains 15 residues. Germline V CDR1 and CDR2: MGHRA, YSYEKL. V was pared by 0 bases and J by 2 bases, with 11 bases between. DNA of the CDR3: TGCGCCAGCAGCCAAGACCCAACAGGGACCTACGAGCAGTACTTC. This translates into CASSQDPTGTYEQYF.

This clonotype came up many times. The genes are TRBV6-5 and TRBJ1-6; 11 bases align to TRBD1. Trimming took 6 bases from V and 7 from J; bases not matched to a gene: 2. Germline assignment: CDR1 MNHEY and CDR2 SVGAGI. The CDR3 totals 14 residues. CDR3 in amino acids: CASRWDRGNSPLHF. Written as DNA, the CDR3 is TGTGCCAGCAGGTGGGACAGGGGGAATTCACCCCTCCACTTT.

This clonotype was seen repeatedly, ten times or more. This chain connects TRBV11-2 to TRBJ1-5; D is perhaps TRBD1 (6 bases). Germline V gene data show CDR1 as SGHAT and CDR2 as FQNNGV. This CDR3 has 16 residues. V lost 5 bases, J lost 3 bases, and 17 bases lay in between. DNA for the CDR3: TGTGCCAGCAGCCTAAGGGCAGGGGCCTACAATCAGCCCCAGCATTTT. Translating it yields CASSLRAGAYNQPQHF. The whole variable domain, remainder taken from reference TRBV11-2 and TRBJ1-5, is EAGVAQSPRYKIIEKRQSVAFWCNPISGHATLYWYQQILGQGPKLLIQFQNNGVVDDSQLPKDRFSAERLKGVDSTLKIQPAKLEDSAVYLCASSLRAGAYNQPQHFGDGTRLSIL.

This clonotype was seen a handful of times. The rearrangement uses TRBV30 and TRBJ2-7; D gene ambiguous. Germline V gene sequence: CDR1 GTSNPN, CDR2 SVGIG (reference sequence). With 1 base removed from V and 4 bases from J, the gap between germline ends came to 5 bases. There are 11 residues in the CDR3. This chain's CDR3 is CAWSDGYEQYF. DNA for the CDR3: TGTGCCTGGAGTGATGGTTACGAGCAGTACTTC.

In DNA form, the CDR3 reads TGTGCCAGCCTTACAGGGGACGAGCAGTACTTC. This sequence encodes CASLTGDEQYF. The V gene is TRBV28, the J gene TRBJ2-7, with 7 bases identical to TRBD1. CDR1 is MDHEN and CDR2 is SYDVKM in the germline V gene. V dropped 8 bases and J dropped 5; count of bases not matched to a gene: 3. The CDR3 extends over 11 amino acids.

This clonotype was recorded many times. Here the CDR3 reads CASSLGQGTASGANVLTF. Written as DNA, the CDR3 is TGCGCCAGCAGCCTGGGTCAGGGTACCGCCTCTGGGGCCAACGTCCTGACTTTC. The rearrangement uses TRBV5-1 and TRBJ2-6; D perhaps matches TRBD1 (5 bases). The CDR3 contains 18 residues. From germline, CDR1 is SGHRS and CDR2 YFSETQ. The V and J ends lost 4 bases and 0 bases respectively, with 17 bases between them.

The V and J genes are TRBV12-3 or TRBV12-4 and TRBJ2-7; D ambiguous. Trimming left V 6 bases short and J 2 bases short, with 14 bases between. The CDR3 length is 14 residues. The CDR3 is CASSPLRSAYEQYF. The CDR3 coding sequence is TGTGCCAGCAGCCCCCTCCGTTCGGCCTACGAGCAGTACTTC.

In this sample, this clonotype turned up many times. The genes are TRBV30 and TRBJ2-7; D unclear. V lost 7 bases and J lost 2, with 18 bases in between. The CDR3 has 14 amino acids. Germline CDR1 GTSNPN, CDR2 SVGIG (reference sequence). CDR3 bases: TGTGCCTTGGAAGGAAGCCATTTGGCCTACGAGCAGTACTTC. Protein: CALEGSHLAYEQYF.

This clonotype was recorded many times. The chain links TRBV15 to TRBJ1-5; tentative D call: TRBD1 (6 bases). Germline V lookup: CDR1 LNHNV, CDR2 YYDKDF (reference sequence). V shed 0 bases and J shed 3 bases, with 12 bases lying between them. This CDR3 is built from 16 residues. The CDR3 DNA follows: TGTGCCACCAGCAGAGATCCTGGGGGCTACAATCAGCCCCAGCATTTT. Translating it yields CATSRDPGGYNQPQHF.

The CDR3: CASSLRDIKRYGYTF. DNA of the CDR3: TGTGCCAGTAGTCTCCGGGACATTAAACGCTATGGCTACACCTTC. The chain employs TRBV19 and TRBJ1-2, with D possibly TRBD1 on 6 matching bases. V was pared by 5 bases and J by 4 bases, with 17 bases between. In germline, CDR1 is LNHDA, CDR2 SQIVND (reference sequence). This CDR3 comprises 15 residues.

This clonotype was picked up many times. This sequence joins TRBV25-1 and TRBJ2-7, with 10 bases that match TRBD1. The CDR3 is 15 amino acids. J lost 6 bases, V lost 5 bases, and 10 bases had no gene match. The germline CDR1 and CDR2 sequences are MGHDK and SYGVNS. The CDR3 DNA follows: TGTGCCAGCAGTACCCGGACAGGGGGAGTCTCCGAGCAGTACTTC. Amino acids: CASSTRTGGVSEQYF.

In this sample, this clonotype turned up many times. The chain recombines TRBV6-2 or TRBV6-3 with TRBJ2-7; 7 bases match TRBD2. Germline V CDR1 and CDR2: MNHEY, SVGEGT. CDR3 length: 14 residues. Germline trimming cut 0 bases from V and 2 bases from J; bases unmatched to any gene: 1. The CDR3 sequence: CASSYSRGTYEQYF. The CDR3 bases are TGTGCCAGCAGTTACTCGCGGGGGACCTACGAGCAGTACTTC.

This clonotype was seen at least ten times. J is TRBJ2-5 and V is TRBV10-3, with D possibly matching TRBD2 (6 bases). V lost 11 bases and J lost 4, with 17 bases in between. In germline, CDR1 is ENHRY, CDR2 SYGVKD. The CDR3 runs to 13 residues. The CDR3 nucleotides are TGTGCCGCCAACCGCGGGGAAGGAGAGACCCAGTACTTC. Translating it yields CAANRGEGETQYF.

This clonotype was seen at least ten times. The rearrangement joins TRBV29-1 to TRBJ1-1; TRBD1 matches 9 bases. This CDR3 comprises 14 residues. With 5 bases clipped from V and 6 bases from J, the junction kept 10 bases outside the gene matches. Per germline, CDR1 SQVTM and CDR2 ANQGSEA. The CDR3 coding sequence is TGCAGCGTTCGCCTAGGACAGGGGACCGCTGAAGCTTTCTTT. This sequence encodes CSVRLGQGTAEAFF.

This clonotype was detected only once. The conserved closing phenylalanine or tryptophan is absent in this CDR3, likely reflecting a read error. The V call is TRBV30, the J call TRBJ1-2; D is perhaps TRBD1 (6 bases). Germline CDR1 is GTSNPN and CDR2 is SVGIG (reference sequence). This CDR3 is built from 13 residues. Deletions cut 0 bases from V and 9 bases from J, with 14 bases between. CDR3 in amino acids: CAWSVRNRDRYTL. The CDR3 DNA sequence: TGTGCCTGGAGTGTACGGAACAGGGACCGCTACACCCTC.

The chain couples TRBV6-5 to TRBJ2-1; perhaps D is TRBD1 or TRBD2 (6 bases each). V lost 2 bases and J lost 6, with 14 bases in between. There are 15 residues in the CDR3. Germline V CDR1 and CDR2: MNHEY, SVGAGI. Here the CDR3 DNA reads TGTGCCAGCAGTTACCCCGAGGGGGGACCCAATGAGCAGTTCTTC. It yields the protein CASSYPEGGPNEQFF.

This clonotype was observed many times. This chain links TRBV27 with TRBJ1-1; TRBD1 aligns across 7 bases. The trim removed 6 bases at V and 3 bases at J, leaving 10 bases unmatched. From germline, CDR1 is MNHEY and CDR2 SMNVEV (reference sequence). CDR3 length equals 15 residues. The CDR3 protein is CASSRRQGIDTEAFF. The DNA for the CDR3 is TGTGCCAGCAGCCGCCGACAGGGTATCGACACTGAAGCTTTCTTT.

This chain uses TRBV3-1 with TRBJ2-5, with D possibly TRBD1 on 5 matching bases. CDR1 and CDR2 (germline): LGHDT, YNNKEL (reference sequence). Trimming stripped 4 bases from V and 1 base from J, with 13 bases between. CDR3 length equals 15 residues. CDR3 sequence (DNA): TGTGCCAGCAGCCGGACAATGCAAGTCCAAGAGACCCAGTACTTC. Translation: CASSRTMQVQETQYF.

This clonotype appeared many times. The V call is TRBV6-4, the J call TRBJ1-5, with 11 bases identical to TRBD1. This CDR3 is built from 17 residues. V lost 6 bases and J lost 3; bases outside the gene matches: 10. Germline CDR1 reads MRHNA; CDR2 reads SNTAGT. As DNA, the CDR3 is TGTGCCAGCAGCTTTAAGGGGACAGGGGGGATCAATCAGCCCCAGCATTTT. Amino acid sequence: CASSFKGTGGINQPQHF.

This clonotype has at least ten counts. This chain links TRBV3-1 with TRBJ2-5, with 11 bases lining up with TRBD2. The CDR3 spans 14 residues. Germline V gives CDR1 LGHDT, CDR2 YNNKEL (reference sequence). The J segment lost 5 bases and the V segment lost 3 bases, leaving 2 bases of the junction unmatched. The CDR3 nucleotides are TGTGCCAGCAGCCAGACTAGCGGGACGGAGACCCAGTACTTC. Its translation is CASSQTSGTETQYF.